This T cell receptor beta chain was found in a study of blood T cell repertoires in COVID-19. Study-wide context: Sites across the United States, Italy and Spain contributed samples from acute and convalescent COVID-19.

CDR3 size: 9 residues. TCRdb keeps only in-frame clones here, not all; method: immunoSEQ multiplex PCR. The sample includes about 160,000 clones, approximately 88% seen only once; the top ten take roughly 2.9%. Sample: peripheral blood. The TCR comes from a woman aged 55-70 years with acute or convalescent COVID-19. This chain joins TRBV21-1 and TRBJ1-2; TRBD1, the table's D call, lacks a check against the DNA. TRBV21-1 is noted as a pseudogene. CDR3 DNA sequence: TGTGCCAGCAGCCCCCGGACAGTCTTC. Translation gives CASSPRTVF.